Included here is one T cell receptor beta chain sequence, with context. TCRdb keeps only in-frame clones here, not all; method: immunoSEQ multiplex PCR. The sample records approximately 60,000 clones, 79% being singletons. Germline lookup yields CDR1 SGHTA and CDR2 FQGTGA. Trimming took 8 bases from V and 4 from J; bases not matched to a gene: 5. This CDR3 has 13 amino acids. The data were obtained in a study of siplizumab effects on memory and regulatory T cells. The gene calls are TRBV7-3 and TRBJ1-3; TRBD1 matches 7 bases. Sequencing was performed on memory CD4+ T cells sorted from blood. The clonotype originates from a human donor in good health. The CDR3 DNA reads TGTGCCAGCGGACAGGAGGGAGGAAACACCATATATTTT. Protein sequence: CASGQEGGNTIYF.